The next 28 T cell receptor beta chains were all read from a single sample in a study of cytomegalovirus exposure and HLA in healthy donors. Researchers ran the PCR with 60 Vbeta and 13 Jbeta primers. TCRdb's copy holds only in-frame clones and misses some; the assay was immunoSEQ multiplex PCR. The top ten hold roughly 4.1% of the sample, which has under 200,000 clones, approximately 67% seen once. What was sequenced was PBMCs. The receptor source for this set is a woman aged 18 to 35 in good health and CMV-seropositive.

The V gene is TRBV6-1, the J gene TRBJ2-7, with D hard to call. This CDR3 contains 16 residues. Trimming took off 2 bases at V and 0 bases at J, with 14 bases between the two ends. The germline V gene has CDR1 MNHNS and CDR2 SASEGT. The CDR3 coding sequence is TGTGCCAGCAGTGAATACGCTATAAAAAGCTCCTACGAGCAGTACTTC. Encoded protein: CASSEYAIKSSYEQYF.

The chain uses TRBV27 and TRBJ2-1; D may be TRBD2 (5 bases). V lost 6 bases and J 10 bases, leaving 10 bases between the germline ends. This CDR3 is 11 amino acids long. In germline, CDR1 is MNHEY, CDR2 SMNVEV (reference sequence). CDR3 in DNA: TGTGCCAGCAGCGGGGTAAACGAGCAGTTCTTC. Its protein is CASSGVNEQFF.

This clone turned up a few times. DNA for the CDR3: TGTGCCAGCAGTTACTCAGGGGACTCTGGGGCCAACGTCCTGACTTTC. Translated, it gives CASSYSGDSGANVLTF. The J gene is TRBJ2-6, the V gene TRBV6-5; the D gene is possibly TRBD1 (5 bases). Trimming took off 0 bases at V and 0 bases at J, with 6 bases between the two ends. The germline gives CDR1 MNHEY, CDR2 SVGAGI. The CDR3 runs to 16 residues.

DNA of the CDR3: TGTGCCAGCAGTAGTCCTGGACAGGGGGCCGATGGCTACACCTTC. Encoded protein: CASSSPGQGADGYTF. V usage is TRBV27 and J usage is TRBJ1-2, with TRBD1 matching 11 bases. The V gene's germline CDR1 is MNHEY and CDR2 SMNVEV (reference sequence). Trimming cost V 5 bases and J 6 bases; bases outside gene matches: 8. The CDR3 loop spans 15 amino acids.

The chain links TRBV4-3 to TRBJ1-5; possible D gene TRBD1, 5 bases. Per germline, CDR1 LGHNA and CDR2 YSLEER. V lost 0 bases, J lost 9 bases, and 21 bases lay in between. The CDR3 runs to 17 residues. The DNA for the CDR3 is TGCGCCAGCAGCCAAGATCGGGTCCAAGGGGCGGCTCGGCCCCAGCATTTT. Residues: CASSQDRVQGAARPQHF.

The rearrangement uses TRBV29-1 and TRBJ2-7; 9 bases are a match to TRBD1. Germline CDR1 reads SQVTM; CDR2 reads ANQGSEA. Trimming removed 4 bases from V and 2 bases from J; junction bases left unmatched: 3. The CDR3 has 13 amino acids. CDR3 in DNA: TGCAGCGTTGGGGGGGACAGGGCCTACGAGCAGTACTTC. It specifies CSVGGDRAYEQYF.

The V gene is TRBV5-1, the J gene TRBJ1-2, with a tentative D call TRBD1 (5 bases). The length of the CDR3 is 12 residues. The V and J ends lost 2 bases and 8 bases respectively, with 10 bases between them. Germline values: CDR1 SGHRS, CDR2 YFSETQ. The CDR3: CASSFDRYGYTF. The CDR3 nucleotides are TGCGCCAGCAGCTTCGACAGATACGGCTACACCTTC. Filled out from reference TRBV5-1 and TRBJ1-2, the complete variable domain reads KAGVTQTPRYLIKTRGQQVTLSCSPISGHRSVSWYQQTPGQGLQFLFEYFSETQRNKGNFPGRFSGRQFSNSRSEMNVSTLELGDSALYLCASSFDRYGYTFGSGTRLTVV.

This clone occurred a few times. The DNA of the CDR3 is TGTGCCAGCAGTGCTGGCAGTGGGCGGGGATATAGCAATCAGCCCCAGCATTTT. Its translation: CASSAGSGRGYSNQPQHF. V usage is TRBV2 and J usage is TRBJ1-5; D remains unclear. This CDR3 is built from 18 residues. V was pared by 4 bases and J by 0 bases, with 19 bases between. CDR1 and CDR2 from the germline V gene are SNHLY and FYNNEI.

This clone was seen more than once but under ten times. The rearrangement uses TRBV4-1 and TRBJ1-1; 7 bases agree with TRBD1. The CDR3 is made up of 16 amino acids. CDR1 and CDR2 from the germline V gene are MGHRA and YSYEKL. With 1 base clipped from V and 4 bases from J, the junction kept 9 bases outside the gene matches. CDR3 in DNA: TGCGCCAGCAGCCAAGCCGGGCTGAGGGGGCCCACTGAAGCTTTCTTT. Translation: CASSQAGLRGPTEAFF.

The chain carries TRBV5-5 and TRBJ2-1, with 7 nucleotides matching TRBD2. J lost 9 bases, V lost 1 base, and 4 bases had no gene match. The germline V gene has CDR1 SGHKS and CDR2 YYEKEE (reference sequence). The CDR3 is 13 amino acids. Here the CDR3 DNA reads TGTGCCAGCAGCTTGAAGGCTAGCGGTGAGCAGTTCTTC. Translated: CASSLKASGEQFF.

The V call is TRBV27, the J call TRBJ1-4; a possible D gene is TRBD1 (6 bases). CDR1 and CDR2 (germline): MNHEY, SMNVEV (reference sequence). This CDR3 has 15 residues. V was trimmed by 4 bases and J by 3 bases, leaving 12 bases between them. The CDR3 DNA follows: TGTGCCAGCAGTTGGGGGCCGGGACCTAATGAAAAACTGTTTTTT. Its translation is CASSWGPGPNEKLFF. The whole variable domain, remainder taken from reference TRBV27 and TRBJ1-4, is EAQVTQNPRYLITVTGKKLTVTCSQNMNHEYMSWYRQDPGLGLRQIYYSMNVEVTDKGDVPEGYKVSRKEKRNFPLILESPSPNQTSLYFCASSWGPGPNEKLFFGSGTQLSVL.

The chain combines TRBV28 with TRBJ2-7; D is undetermined. CDR1 MDHEN and CDR2 SYDVKM come from the germline V gene. Trimming cost V 1 base and J 3 bases, with 10 bases left between them. The CDR3 has 14 amino acids. CDR3 protein: CASSLYTRSYEQYF. CDR3 sequence (DNA): TGTGCCAGCAGTTTATATACCCGGAGCTACGAGCAGTACTTC.

The chain joins TRBV7-9 to TRBJ1-3; TRBD1 matches 8 bases. Germline loops: CDR1 SEHNR, CDR2 FQNEAQ (reference sequence). The CDR3 loop spans 17 amino acids. Trimming removed 5 bases from V and 0 bases from J; junction bases left unmatched: 9. As DNA, the CDR3 is TGTGCCAGCAGCACCTGGGACAGGTCGAGCTCTGGAAACACCATATATTTT. Protein product: CASSTWDRSSSGNTIYF. The full variable domain, rest sourced from reference TRBV7-9 and TRBJ1-3, is DTGVSQNPRHKITKRGQNVTFRCDPISEHNRLYWYRQTLGQGPEFLTYFQNEAQLEKSRLLSDRFSAERPKGSFSTLEIQRTEQGDSAMYLCASSTWDRSSSGNTIYFGEGSWLTVV.

CDR3 amino acids: CASSDSQGMGGYTF. The CDR3 region has the DNA TGTGCCAGCAGTGACTCTCAGGGGATGGGTGGCTACACCTTC. The chain links TRBV6-4 to TRBJ1-2; D possibly corresponds to TRBD1 (6 bases). The germline gives CDR1 MRHNA, CDR2 SNTAGT. This CDR3 region has 14 residues. Trimming left V 0 bases short and J 7 bases short, with 12 bases between.

V is TRBV5-1 and J is TRBJ2-1; the match to TRBD2 covers 7 bases. The CDR3 contains 14 residues. V lost 4 bases, J lost 0 bases, and 1 base stayed unmatched. Germline V CDR1 and CDR2: SGHRS, YFSETQ. The CDR3 region is CASSLAASYNEQFF. CDR3 bases: TGCGCCAGCAGCCTAGCGGCCTCCTACAATGAGCAGTTCTTC.

This chain uses TRBV2 with TRBJ2-6; perhaps TRBD2 as D (6 bases). This CDR3 region has 18 residues. The germline V gene has CDR1 SNHLY and CDR2 FYNNEI. V dropped 9 bases and J dropped 0 bases, with 21 bases sitting between them. The CDR3 protein is CARARGAGPTSGANVLTF. The CDR3 nucleotides are TGTGCCAGGGCGCGCGGGGCGGGACCAACCTCTGGGGCCAACGTCCTGACTTTC.

The chain is built from TRBV6-5 and TRBJ2-3, with D unclear. The CDR3 is 15 residues long. The V end was cut by 2 bases, the J end by 6 bases, with 15 bases between. Germline V gene lookup returns CDR1 MNHEY and CDR2 SVGAGI. For the CDR3, the DNA is TGTGCCAGCAGTTACACTATGTTTTTAACTGATACGCAGTATTTT. As protein: CASSYTMFLTDTQYF.

The V gene is TRBV6-6, the J gene TRBJ1-5; perhaps TRBD1 as D (6 bases). V was shortened by 2 bases and J by 4 bases, with 12 bases between the two germline ends. In germline, CDR1 is MNHNY, CDR2 SVGAGI (reference sequence). The CDR3 sequence is 15 residues long. The CDR3 DNA sequence: TGTGCCAGCAGTTACCCCCAGGGGAAAAATCAGCCCCAGCATTTT. Its translation is CASSYPQGKNQPQHF.

The genes are TRBV7-9 and TRBJ2-5; no firm D call. Germline CDR1 is SEHNR and CDR2 is FQNEAQ (reference sequence). Trimming stripped 6 bases from V and 1 base from J, with 9 bases between. The CDR3 length is 13 residues. CDR3 protein: CASSGRLQETQYF. As DNA, the CDR3 is TGTGCCAGCAGTGGCAGACTCCAAGAGACCCAGTACTTC.

This rearrangement joins TRBV5-1 to TRBJ2-7; a possible D gene is TRBD2 (5 bases). The CDR3 loop spans 16 amino acids. CDR1 and CDR2 (germline): SGHRS, YFSETQ. V lost 1 base, J lost 2 bases, and 16 bases lay in between. Here the CDR3 reads CASSLKASSLPYEQYF. The CDR3 DNA reads as TGCGCCAGCAGCTTGAAGGCCTCTAGCCTACCCTACGAGCAGTACTTC.

This clone has more than one count but fewer than ten. This rearrangement joins TRBV6-5 to TRBJ2-3; TRBD1 might be the D (6 bases). CDR3 size: 15 residues. Looked up from germline, CDR1 is MNHEY and CDR2 is SVGAGI. The V end was cut by 0 bases, the J end by 4 bases, with 11 bases between. CDR3 sequence reads: CASSYSPGEADTQYF. The CDR3 DNA is TGTGCCAGCAGTTACTCGCCAGGGGAAGCAGATACGCAGTATTTT.

Here the CDR3 reads CASRGDRGTYGYTF. Written as DNA, the CDR3 is TGTGCCAGCAGGGGGGACAGGGGTACCTATGGCTACACCTTC. This chain connects TRBV2 to TRBJ1-2, with 10 bases identical to TRBD1. V lost 6 bases to trimming and J lost 4 bases; unmatched junction nucleotides: 5. This CDR3 has 14 amino acids. The germline V gene has CDR1 SNHLY and CDR2 FYNNEI. Combining the CDR3 with reference TRBV2 and TRBJ1-2 gives the whole variable domain EPEVTQTPSHQVTQMGQEVILRCVPISNHLYFYWYRQILGQKVEFLVSFYNNEISEKSEIFDDQFSVERPDGSNFTLKIRSTKLEDSAMYFCASRGDRGTYGYTFGSGTRLTVV.

The V gene is TRBV5-4, the J gene TRBJ2-7; perhaps TRBD2 as D (5 bases). Trimming removed 1 base at V and 6 bases at J, with 23 bases between. Germline V gene data show CDR1 as SGHNT and CDR2 as YYREEE (reference sequence). This CDR3 spans 17 amino acids. DNA for the CDR3: TGTGCCAGCAGCTTGAGCGTAGAGCGGCCCCCCCGGACCGAGCAGTACTTC. Translated, it gives CASSLSVERPPRTEQYF.

The chain is built from TRBV4-1 and TRBJ2-5; 12 bases map to TRBD2. Losses at the gene ends were 0 bases for V and 5 bases for J; bases not matched to a gene: 7. Germline CDR1 MGHRA, CDR2 YSYEKL. This CDR3 is 17 amino acids long. CDR3 sequence reads: CASSQEGLAGRFETQYF. The CDR3 DNA is TGCGCCAGCAGCCAAGAAGGACTAGCGGGAAGGTTCGAGACCCAGTACTTC.

The chain joins TRBV19 to TRBJ2-1; tentative D call: TRBD2 (5 bases). Deletions cut 3 bases from V and 0 bases from J, with 15 bases between. The CDR3 is 17 residues long. Germline CDR1 is LNHDA and CDR2 is SQIVND (reference sequence). The CDR3 reads CASSMVGESSSYNEQFF. The CDR3 DNA is TGTGCCAGTAGTATGGTCGGGGAATCGAGCTCCTACAATGAGCAGTTCTTC.

Comments on this clone: Other DNA sequences within the sample encode an identical CDR3. The DNA for the CDR3 is TGCGCCAGCAGCCTCTCGGGGTCGAATCAGCCCCAGCATTTT. It specifies CASSLSGSNQPQHF. This chain uses TRBV5-1 with TRBJ1-5, with no clear D. This CDR3 is 14 amino acids long. Trimming left V 4 bases short and J 4 bases short, with 12 bases between. Per germline, CDR1 SGHRS and CDR2 YFSETQ.

This clone has a single count. This rearrangement joins TRBV6-6 to TRBJ2-2, with TRBD2 matching over 7 bases. The germline V gene encodes CDR1 MNHNY and CDR2 SVGAGI (reference sequence). The CDR3 loop spans 16 amino acids. The J segment lost 0 bases and the V segment lost 6 bases, leaving 7 bases of the junction unmatched. The CDR3 is CASRAPSGPNTGELFF. The CDR3 DNA sequence: TGTGCCAGCAGAGCTCCTAGCGGCCCGAACACCGGGGAGCTGTTTTTT.

The chain joins TRBV27 to TRBJ2-1; D remains ambiguous. The CDR3 runs 16 residues. Germline CDR1 is MNHEY and CDR2 is SMNVEV (reference sequence). V lost 5 bases to trimming and J lost 0 bases, with 14 bases between them. CDR3 sequence reads: CASSPRPRSSYNEQFF. In DNA form, the CDR3 reads TGTGCCAGCAGTCCCCGGCCGAGGAGCTCCTACAATGAGCAGTTCTTC.